Given below is one T cell receptor (beta chain) in context. The sample comes from a study of blood T cell repertoires in COVID-19. In the study overall: From the United States, Italy and Spain came samples of acute and convalescent COVID-19.

Assay: immunoSEQ multiplex PCR; the TCRdb copy retains only in-frame clones and omits some. The sample gives about 180,000 clones, about 86% of which show up once; under 3.5% is in the top ten. The TCR was taken from a woman aged 25 to 45 with active or convalescent COVID-19. Source material: peripheral blood.

This chain's CDR3 is CASSVGVEGYQPQHF. CDR3 sequence (DNA): TGTGCCAGCAGTGTCGGGGTAGAAGGCTATCAGCCCCAGCATTTT. The genes are TRBV2 and TRBJ1-5; no definite D call. The germline CDR1 and CDR2 sequences are SNHLY and FYNNEI. V gave up 4 bases and J gave up 5 bases, with 15 bases separating them. The CDR3 totals 15 residues.